This is a list of T cell receptor beta chains from one sample in a study of pediatric ulcerative colitis. Only in-frame clones appear in the TCRdb table, and some are missing; sequencing was by immunoSEQ multiplex PCR. The data contain 60,000 to 75,000 clones, 70% to 80% of them seen just once; the ten biggest clones take up under 6.5%. The specimen was blood. The receptors here all came from a boy aged 10-17 years with moderate ulcerative colitis. Both conserved end residues are part of each CDR3. The D gene is left open where the match is weak. Expanded clones get a size class; other rows say once, few or many, or leave the size out.

j_call v_call clone_size d_call cdr3_nt cdr3_aa
TRBJ2-3 TRBV11-1 NA NA TGTGCCAGCAGCTTAGAGACAGGCACAGATACGCAGTATTTT CASSLETGTDTQYF
TRBJ1-2 TRBV7-2 NA NA TGTGCCAGCAGCTTGCAGGGTAACTATGGCTACACCTTC CASSLQGNYGYTF
TRBJ1-1 TRBV19 NA NA TGTGCCAGTAGTATAAGCCCGGGAGGCACTGAAGCTTTCTTT CASSISPGGTEAFF
TRBJ2-7 TRBV19 NA TRBD2 TGTGCCAGTAGTATGATGGCTAGCGGGGGATATCCCTACGAGCAGTACTTC CASSMMASGGYPYEQYF
TRBJ2-6 TRBV7-3 NA NA TGTGCCAGCACACAAACAGGGACTGGGGCCAACGTCCTGACTTTC CASTQTGTGANVLTF
TRBJ1-2 TRBV7-9 once NA TGTGCCAGCAGCCAAACACGAAACGGCTACACCTTC CASSQTRNGYTF
TRBJ2-2 TRBV13 NA TRBD2 TGTGCCAGCAGCCGGGGACTAGCGAGTAGTGGGGAGCTGTTTTTT CASSRGLASSGELFF
TRBJ2-3 TRBV19 NA NA TGTGCCAGTAGCCCCGGCAGGGGTCGGTCAGATACGCAGTATTTT CASSPGRGRSDTQYF
TRBJ2-1 TRBV7-6 NA NA TGTGCCAGCAGCTTAGCGGAGGTCTCCTACAATGAGCAGTTCTTC CASSLAEVSYNEQFF
TRBJ2-5 TRBV2 NA NA TGTGCCAGCACCAGGACAGCTCAAGAGACCCAGTACTTC CASTRTAQETQYF
TRBJ2-7 TRBV6-6 NA TRBD1 TGTGCCAGCAGACCCGGACAGGGGGCCTCCTACGAGCAGTACTTC CASRPGQGASYEQYF
TRBJ1-1 TRBV27 once NA TGTGCCAGCAGTTTTGCTACACGTTTGAACACTGAAGCTTTCTTT CASSFATRLNTEAFF
TRBJ2-2 TRBV5-1 NA NA TGCGCCAGCAGCTTGGGAGATGCGACCGGGGAGCTGTTTTTT CASSLGDATGELFF
TRBJ2-7 TRBV7-3 few NA TGTGCCAGCAGCGAAAGTAGCGGCTACGAGCAGTACTTC CASSESSGYEQYF
TRBJ2-7 TRBV7-2 NA TRBD1 TGTGCCAGCAGCTTAGTCGCTACAGGGGGAACCTACGAGCAGTACTTC CASSLVATGGTYEQYF
TRBJ2-3 TRBV14 NA TRBD2 TGTGCCAGCAGCCAAGAAAGGCCTAGCGGGGGGCCGGATACGCAGTATTTT CASSQERPSGGPDTQYF
TRBJ2-7 TRBV7-9 NA NA TGTGCCAGCAGCCCCCCGGATCGTTCCAGCTCCTACGAGCAGTACTTC CASSPPDRSSSYEQYF
TRBJ1-2 TRBV5-4 NA NA TGTGCCAGCAGCGGATACCGGGGGTGGGGAGGCTATGGCTACACCTTC CASSGYRGWGGYGYTF
TRBJ1-2 TRBV7-2 NA NA TGTGCCAGCAGCCACAAGACAGGAGGCTATGGCTACACCTTC CASSHKTGGYGYTF
TRBJ1-6 TRBV10-3 few NA TGTGCCATCAGTGACGACTTGAGAGTTTCACCCCTCCACTTT CAISDDLRVSPLHF
TRBJ2-1 TRBV10-3 NA NA TGTGCCATCAGTGAGTCGTTTAGCGGTTCCTACAATGAGCAGTTCTTC CAISESFSGSYNEQFF
TRBJ1-1 TRBV29-1 NA NA TGCAGCGTTGAAAGGGACCAGAACACTGAAGCTTTCTTT CSVERDQNTEAFF
TRBJ1-1 TRBV6-6 NA TRBD1 TGTGCCAGCAGTTACCGGGACAGGGTCTCGGGAGCTTTCTTT CASSYRDRVSGAFF
TRBJ1-3 TRBV23-1 once NA TGCGCCAGCAGTCAAAGTAGTCCGATCTCTGGAAACACCATATATTTT CASSQSSPISGNTIYF
TRBJ1-5 TRBV5-5 NA NA TGTGCCAGCAGCTTGGAAGCTCGGGGCTGGTCTGGTCAGCCCCAGCATTTT CASSLEARGWSGQPQHF
TRBJ1-4 TRBV2 few NA TGTGCCAGCACTCTTGAGACTGAAAAACTGTTTTTT CASTLETEKLFF
TRBJ2-7 TRBV19 NA TRBD1 TGTGCCAGTAGTAGAGGACAGGGGTCAACCTACGAGCAGTACTTC CASSRGQGSTYEQYF
TRBJ2-7 TRBV2 once NA TGTGCCAGCAGGCCGACAGGAACGAGCTCCTACGAGCAGTACTTC CASRPTGTSSYEQYF
TRBJ1-5 TRBV4-1 NA NA TGCGCCAGCAGCCAAGCCTCGGGACTCCTCAATCAGCCCCAGCATTTT CASSQASGLLNQPQHF
TRBJ1-2 TRBV14 few NA TGTGCCAGCAGCCAAGATCGAAGGGGATGGAGCTACACCTTC CASSQDRRGWSYTF
TRBJ1-1 TRBV13 NA TRBD1 TGTGCCAGCAGCTTAAGACAGGGGGCGATGGGAGCTTTCTTT CASSLRQGAMGAFF